These 20 T cell receptor beta chains share one sample of origin, sequenced in a study of cytomegalovirus exposure and HLA in healthy donors. The data were produced by immunoSEQ multiplex PCR, yet TCRdb's version contains in-frame clones alone and is incomplete. The data contain tens of thousands of clones, over 90% of them singletons. The sequenced material came from PBMCs. The receptors were sampled from a woman between 18 and 30 years old in good health and CMV-seronegative.

The sample holds one count of this clone. CDR3 nucleotide sequence: TGTGCCAGTAGTCTGACGGGAATTAGCAATCAGCCCCAGCATTTT. Protein sequence: CASSLTGISNQPQHF. The chain recombines TRBV19 with TRBJ1-5; the D is unclear. The CDR3 contains 15 residues. The germline V and J ends were trimmed by 5 bases and 0 bases, with 11 bases remaining between them. From germline, CDR1 is LNHDA and CDR2 SQIVND (reference sequence).

The V call is TRBV6-5, the J call TRBJ1-1; D unresolved. Germline V gene data show CDR1 as MNHEY and CDR2 as SVGAGI. This CDR3 region has 11 residues. Trimming took 4 bases from V and 6 from J, leaving 6 bases between them. The CDR3 loop reads CASSFGPEAFF. CDR3 coding DNA: TGTGCCAGCAGTTTTGGCCCTGAAGCTTTCTTT.

The rearrangement uses TRBV6-1 and TRBJ1-4; 8 bases map to TRBD1. Germline values: CDR1 MNHNS, CDR2 SASEGT. The trim removed 4 bases at V and 0 bases at J, leaving 7 bases unmatched. CDR3 length equals 17 residues. CDR3 in DNA: TGTGCCAGCAGTGTCCCAGGGGGCCCGGCAACTAATGAAAAACTGTTTTTT. Residues: CASSVPGGPATNEKLFF.

This clone was recorded a few times. The J gene is TRBJ2-1, the V gene TRBV6-1, with D possibly being TRBD1 (6 bases). The V and J ends lost 8 bases and 4 bases respectively, with 18 bases between them. Germline CDR1 MNHNS, CDR2 SASEGT. CDR3 size: 15 residues. The CDR3 here is CASGADPGQYNEQFF. DNA for the CDR3: TGTGCCAGCGGGGCCGATCCGGGACAATACAATGAGCAGTTCTTC.

This chain connects TRBV2 to TRBJ2-1, with TRBD2 as a possible D gene (7 bases). The CDR3 is 13 residues long. V shed 7 bases and J shed 14 bases, with 21 bases lying between them. The V gene's germline CDR1 is SNHLY and CDR2 FYNNEI. DNA of the CDR3: TGTGCCAGCACCCTCGAGAGGGGGACTACCGAGTTCTTC. Translated: CASTLERGTTEFF.

Note on this clone: The junction departs from germline at one end; a sequencing error may be responsible. The genes are TRBV6-1 and TRBJ1-5; maybe TRBD1 (6 bases). From germline, CDR1 is MNHNS and CDR2 SASEGT. There are 15 residues in the CDR3. The CDR3 is CASREGGVRSQPQHF. DNA of the CDR3: TGTGCCAGCAGGGAAGGGGGGGTACGGTCCCAGCCCCAGCATTTT.

J is TRBJ2-5 and V is TRBV7-2; TRBD2 agrees at 8 bases. V gave up 5 bases and J gave up 4 bases; unmatched junction bases: 0. This CDR3 spans 12 amino acids. In germline, CDR1 is SGHTA, CDR2 FQGNSA. For the CDR3, the DNA is TGTGCCAGCAGCCGGGGGGGAGAGACCCAGTACTTC. As protein: CASSRGGETQYF.

The gene calls are TRBV15 and TRBJ1-5; 7 nucleotides align to TRBD1. CDR1 is LNHNV and CDR2 is YYDKDF in the germline V gene (reference sequence). The CDR3 consists of 15 residues. V was clipped by 4 bases and J by 5 bases; unmatched bases: 8. The CDR3 region has the DNA TGTGCCACCAGCAACGGGACAGACCCCTATCAGCCCCAGCATTTT. It yields the protein CATSNGTDPYQPQHF.

This sequence joins TRBV30 and TRBJ2-1; 8 bases match TRBD1. The CDR3 runs 15 residues. Looked up from germline, CDR1 is GTSNPN and CDR2 is SVGIG (reference sequence). The V segment lost 0 bases and the J segment 7 bases; nucleotides outside the gene matches: 8. DNA of the CDR3: TGTGCCTGGAGTGTTGGGCAGGGGGCTAGGAATGAGCAGTTCTTC. Its translation is CAWSVGQGARNEQFF.

This clone was counted once. The chain joins TRBV6-1 to TRBJ1-5; no definite D call. The CDR3 sequence is 15 residues long. Trimming removed 7 bases from V and 0 bases from J, with 13 bases in between. Looked up from germline, CDR1 is MNHNS and CDR2 is SASEGT. The CDR3 nucleotides read TGTGCCAGCATGGACCGGGGAGATAGCAATCAGCCCCAGCATTTT. Its translation is CASMDRGDSNQPQHF.

The chain is built from TRBV4-1 and TRBJ1-2; D is unclear. CDR3 length: 15 residues. In germline, CDR1 is MGHRA, CDR2 YSYEKL. V lost 1 base and J 3 bases, leaving 12 bases between the germline ends. CDR3 sequence reads: CASSQGPGDYYGYTF. CDR3 nucleotides: TGCGCCAGCAGCCAAGGACCGGGAGACTACTATGGCTACACCTTC.

The chain carries TRBV5-1 and TRBJ1-1; TRBD1 might be the D (5 bases). The germline CDR1 and CDR2 sequences are SGHRS and YFSETQ. Trimming stripped 1 base from V and 1 base from J, with 11 bases between. The CDR3 runs 15 residues. The CDR3 region has the DNA TGCGCCAGCAGCTTGCAGCGACAGACGAACACTGAAGCTTTCTTT. This codes for CASSLQRQTNTEAFF.

This chain uses TRBV7-8 with TRBJ2-5; tentative D call: TRBD2 (7 bases). Per the germline V gene, CDR1 is SGHVS and CDR2 is FQNEAQ. The CDR3 is made up of 15 amino acids. With 1 base removed from V and 5 bases from J, the gap between germline ends came to 14 bases. The CDR3 coding sequence is TGTGCCAGCAGCTTAGTTGCGGGGGCTCGTGAGACCCAGTACTTC. Translated: CASSLVAGARETQYF.

The chain has TRBV5-5 and TRBJ1-2, with a possible D match to TRBD1 (6 bases). Germline V gene sequence: CDR1 SGHKS, CDR2 YYEKEE (reference sequence). This CDR3 comprises 14 residues. V lost 6 bases and J 2 bases, leaving 14 bases between the germline ends. CDR3 DNA: TGTGCCAGCACCTACGCAGGGGAGAACTATGGCTACACCTTC. Its protein is CASTYAGENYGYTF.

This chain uses TRBV5-4 with TRBJ1-2; no definite D call. Per germline, CDR1 SGHNT and CDR2 YYREEE (reference sequence). This CDR3 contains 14 residues. Trimming removed 0 bases at V and 4 bases at J, with 10 bases between. The CDR3 nucleotides read TGTGCCAGCAGCTTGGTATCCCAGTCCTATGGCTACACCTTC. Protein product: CASSLVSQSYGYTF.

The V call is TRBV11-2, the J call TRBJ1-3; TRBD1 matches 11 bases. The CDR3 has 19 amino acids. The V gene's germline CDR1 is SGHAT and CDR2 FQNNGV. V was pared by 4 bases and J by 2 bases, with 13 bases of the junction left unmatched. The CDR3, as DNA: TGTGCCAGCAGCTCGTTCCGGACAGGGGGCAGGGTAGCTGGAAACACCATATATTTT. Its translation: CASSSFRTGGRVAGNTIYF.

This chain uses TRBV28 with TRBJ1-2, with 7 bases identical to TRBD1. Germline V CDR1 and CDR2: MDHEN, SYDVKM. CDR3 length: 9 residues. In nucleotides, the CDR3 is TGTGCGACAGGGTTGAGCTACACCTTC. Protein product: CATGLSYTF.

This chain joins TRBV6-1 and TRBJ1-2; D might be TRBD1 (5 bases). The V gene's germline CDR1 is MNHNS and CDR2 SASEGT. V gave up 3 bases and J gave up 2 bases, with 10 bases separating them. CDR3 size: 14 residues. Here the CDR3 reads CASSESHRNYGYTF. CDR3 nucleotide sequence: TGTGCCAGCAGTGAGAGCCACAGGAACTATGGCTACACCTTC.

The V and J genes are TRBV5-6 and TRBJ2-7; 10 bases are shared with TRBD1. This CDR3 is 15 amino acids long. Germline CDR1 is SGHDT and CDR2 is YYEEEE. J gave up 3 bases and V 2 bases, and 5 bases lay outside the gene matches. The chain's CDR3 is CASSFLGTGVYEQYF. CDR3 in DNA: TGTGCCAGCAGCTTCCTTGGGACAGGGGTCTACGAGCAGTACTTC.

The count of this clone is one. The chain links TRBV13 to TRBJ2-7, with TRBD2 as a possible D gene (5 bases). CDR1 is PRHDT and CDR2 is FYEKMQ in the germline V gene (reference sequence). V lost 3 bases to trimming and J lost 2 bases, with 11 bases between them. This CDR3 spans 14 amino acids. CDR3 DNA: TGTGCCAGCAGCTTCCGGGGTGGAACCTACGAGCAGTACGTC. Its protein is CASSFRGGTYEQYV.